This T cell receptor beta chain originates from a study of a mutant IDH1 vaccine in newly diagnosed glioma. Regarding the study as a whole: Patients showed vaccine-induced immune responses at a rate of 80% to 95%.

Time point of the sample: week 11, during vaccination. Each vaccine dose was 300 ug of mutant IDH1 20-mer peptide, with topical imiquimod. In germline, CDR1 is MNHNY, CDR2 SVGAGI (reference sequence). Between the trimmed V and J ends, which lost 6 bases and 4 bases, there was a span of 20 bases. CDR3 length equals 16 residues. A note on this clone: Its antigen is undetermined.

The method was immunoSEQ multiplex PCR; TCRdb's version includes in-frame clones alone and lacks a portion of them. The data contain about 21,000 clones, nearly 90% of them singletons. This TCR was sampled from a middle-aged woman with glioma. The source was PBMCs, collected from a glioma patient whose treatment included an IDH1 peptide vaccine. The chain couples TRBV6-6 to TRBJ2-3; D may be TRBD1 (6 bases). The CDR3 sequence is CASRTTTGPTSDTQYF. CDR3 sequence (DNA): TGTGCCAGCAGAACCACGACAGGACCTACGTCAGATACGCAGTATTTT.